This TCR beta chain was retrieved from a study of cytomegalovirus exposure and HLA in healthy donors. Study-wide results and caveats: In vitro assays verified that a few CMV-associated chains recognized CMV antigens specifically. The classifier was said to identify cytomegalovirus status with high specificity and sensitivity. The tendency of first-cohort TCR clusters to co-occur in the 90 to 150 validation repertoires was the finding of a later analysis.

From germline, CDR1 is MNHNS and CDR2 SASEGT. J was trimmed by 3 bases and V by 2 bases; bases with no gene match: 5. This CDR3 is built from 15 residues. A word on this clone: Antigen unknown.

Separation from the approximately 710-subject first cohort characterized the roughly 130-subject validation cohort, to which the donors belonged. Here immunoSEQ multiplex PCR was the method, and the copy in TCRdb shows in-frame clones only, minus some. The top ten clones hold 0.9% to 1.1% of a sample with around 300,000 clones, around 86% of them seen once. This sequence was found in a woman aged 18-29 years in good health and CMV-seronegative. V is TRBV6-1 and J is TRBJ2-7; 9 bases match TRBD2. Material: PBMCs. CDR3 sequence: CASSESLAGFYEQYF. Here the CDR3 DNA reads TGTGCCAGCAGTGAAAGCCTAGCGGGGTTCTACGAGCAGTACTTC.